A single sample gave rise to the 21 T cell receptor beta chains below, sequenced in a study of cytomegalovirus exposure and HLA in healthy donors. Primers included in the PCR were 60 Vbeta and 13 Jbeta primers. The protocol was immunoSEQ multiplex PCR, while the TCRdb copy is restricted to in-frame clones and leaves out a portion. The table records 120,000 or so clones, approximately 81% of them present only once. Sample: PBMCs. These receptor sequences come from a man between 18 and 35 years old in good health and CMV-seronegative.

This chain joins TRBV4-1 and TRBJ2-5, with 14 bases matching TRBD2. J was trimmed by 10 bases and V by 4 bases; bases with no gene match: 11. Germline CDR1 reads MGHRA; CDR2 reads YSYEKL. The CDR3 has 16 residues. The CDR3 coding sequence is TGCGCCAGCAGCCCAGGGACTAGCGGGAGTAGATTGGTCCAGTACTTC. It codes for CASSPGTSGSRLVQYF.

The chain uses TRBV7-9 and TRBJ1-1; no clear D gene. The V end lost 5 bases, the J end lost 0 bases, and 10 bases lay between the germline ends. The CDR3 length is 14 residues. Germline V gene lookup returns CDR1 SEHNR and CDR2 FQNEAQ (reference sequence). The CDR3 protein is CASSLTALNTEAFF. The CDR3 bases are TGTGCCAGCAGCCTAACTGCTTTGAACACTGAAGCTTTCTTT.

The table lists this clone with a few counts. This chain links TRBV6-1 with TRBJ2-7, with 7 bases matching TRBD2. The CDR3 extends over 12 amino acids. Germline values: CDR1 MNHNS, CDR2 SASEGT. J was trimmed by 6 bases and V by 6 bases; bases with no gene match: 5. The CDR3 loop reads CASRQTGGEQYF. CDR3 in DNA: TGTGCCAGCAGGCAAACGGGGGGCGAGCAGTACTTC.

V is TRBV7-6 and J is TRBJ1-5, with 8 bases matching TRBD1. The J segment lost 6 bases and the V segment lost 1 base, leaving 2 bases of the junction unmatched. The V gene's germline CDR1 is SGHVS and CDR2 FNYEAQ. The CDR3 has 14 amino acids. CDR3: CASSLGQGLQPQHF. CDR3 in DNA: TGTGCCAGCAGCTTAGGACAGGGGCTTCAGCCCCAGCATTTT.

The CDR3 DNA reads as TGTGCCAGCAGCTCGAGGCGGGACAGGGCTGGAAACACCATATATTTT. It yields the protein CASSSRRDRAGNTIYF. V and J are TRBV7-9 and TRBJ1-3; 9 bases map to TRBD1. Germline lookup yields CDR1 SEHNR and CDR2 FQNEAQ (reference sequence). Trimming removed 4 bases from V and 2 bases from J; junction bases left unmatched: 6. The CDR3 consists of 16 residues. Based on the CDR3 plus reference TRBV7-9 and TRBJ1-3, the full variable domain is DTGVSQNPRHKITKRGQNVTFRCDPISEHNRLYWYRQTLGQGPEFLTYFQNEAQLEKSRLLSDRFSAERPKGSFSTLEIQRTEQGDSAMYLCASSSRRDRAGNTIYFGEGSWLTVV.

This clone was seen once. This chain joins TRBV7-3 and TRBJ2-7; 8 positions agree with TRBD2. Germline V CDR1 and CDR2: SGHTA, FQGTGA. Trimming cost V 5 bases and J 6 bases; bases outside gene matches: 9. This CDR3 is built from 14 residues. DNA for the CDR3: TGTGCCAGCAGCCCAGCGGGAGACGGGCTCGAGCAGTACTTC. Amino acids: CASSPAGDGLEQYF.

V is TRBV5-1 and J is TRBJ2-1; TRBD1 is a possible D gene (7 bases). CDR3 length: 13 amino acids. Germline V gene lookup returns CDR1 SGHRS and CDR2 YFSETQ. Trimming stripped 5 bases from V and 6 bases from J, with 12 bases between. CDR3 DNA: TGCGCCAGCAGATTCCAGGGGGGCAATGAGCAGTTCTTC. Translating gives CASRFQGGNEQFF.

The genes are TRBV11-2 and TRBJ2-1, with a weak D call TRBD1 (6 bases). Trimming shortened V by 0 bases and J by 8 bases, and 8 bases separated the two germline ends. CDR3 length: 13 residues. Germline CDR1 reads SGHAT; CDR2 reads FQNNGV. The CDR3 bases are TGTGCCAGCAGCTTAGACAGGGGCTATGAGCAGTTCTTC. This gives the protein CASSLDRGYEQFF.

This rearrangement joins TRBV28 to TRBJ2-5; 7 nucleotides match TRBD1. With the DNA end fitting TRBJ2-7 better, the J assignment may be wrong. Germline values: CDR1 MDHEN, CDR2 SYDVKM. The CDR3 spans 9 residues. CDR3 region: CAAGGEQYF. CDR3 coding DNA: TGTGCGGCAGGGGGCGAGCAGTACTTC.

A few counts support this clone. The CDR3 sequence is CASSPAGNTEAFF. Here the CDR3 DNA reads TGTGCCAGCAGTCCCGCGGGCAACACTGAAGCTTTCTTT. The rearrangement links TRBV6-5 to TRBJ1-1, with D unclear. V was pared by 5 bases and J by 2 bases, with 9 bases between. The CDR3 covers 13 residues. Germline V CDR1 and CDR2: MNHEY, SVGAGI.

The V call is TRBV5-6, the J call TRBJ1-2, with a tentative D call TRBD1 (6 bases). This CDR3 has 14 residues. V lost 0 bases and J lost 2, with 8 bases in between. Germline V gene sequence: CDR1 SGHDT, CDR2 YYEEEE. The CDR3 bases are TGTGCCAGCAGCTTGGGAGGGGGAAACTATGGCTACACCTTC. Translating it yields CASSLGGGNYGYTF. Together with reference TRBV5-6 and TRBJ1-2, the CDR3 gives the full variable domain: DAGVTQSPTHLIKTRGQQVTLRCSPKSGHDTVSWYQQALGQGPQFIFQYYEEEERQRGNFPDRFSGHQFPNYSSELNVNALLLGDSALYLCASSLGGGNYGYTFGSGTRLTVV.

J is TRBJ1-1 and V is TRBV27; perhaps TRBD1 as D (6 bases). Deletions cut 5 bases from V and 2 bases from J, with 12 bases between. Per germline, CDR1 MNHEY and CDR2 SMNVEV (reference sequence). The CDR3 is 14 amino acids. The DNA for the CDR3 is TGTGCCAGCAGTAAACACAGGGAAAACACTGAAGCTTTCTTT. Encoded protein: CASSKHRENTEAFF.

This clone was counted once. The rearrangement uses TRBV7-2 and TRBJ2-7, with 7 bases identical to TRBD2. In germline, CDR1 is SGHTA, CDR2 FQGNSA. V trimming: 5 bases; J trimming: 3 bases; junction bases outside the gene matches: 7. This CDR3 is built from 14 residues. In DNA form, the CDR3 reads TGTGCCAGCAGCCCTGAACTAGCGCTCTACGAGCAGTACGTC. Protein: CASSPELALYEQYV.

CDR3 protein: CASRHRGRKGEQYF. CDR3 DNA sequence: TGTGCCAGCAGGCACAGGGGGCGAAAAGGCGAGCAGTACTTC. This sequence joins TRBV6-1 and TRBJ2-7; 9 nucleotides line up with TRBD1. With V trimmed by 6 bases and J by 6 bases, 9 bases remained unmatched. CDR1 and CDR2 from the germline V gene are MNHNS and SASEGT. CDR3 length equals 14 residues.

V is TRBV15 and J is TRBJ1-2, with 7 bases matching TRBD1. The length of the CDR3 is 17 residues. Germline V CDR1 and CDR2: LNHNV, YYDKDF (reference sequence). The ends lost 5 bases at V and 0 bases at J; junction bases unmatched: 12. The CDR3 DNA sequence: TGTGCCACCAGCGGCGAAAGACAGGGACTTACTAACTATGGCTACACCTTC. This gives the protein CATSGERQGLTNYGYTF.

This clone was found a few times. V and J are TRBV2 and TRBJ1-1; D perhaps matches TRBD1 (5 bases). V was pared by 3 bases and J by 5 bases, with 13 bases between. This CDR3 is 14 amino acids long. Germline CDR1 and CDR2: SNHLY and FYNNEI. The CDR3 reads CASSERRGRTEAFF. Written as DNA, the CDR3 is TGTGCCAGCAGTGAGAGAAGGGGAAGGACTGAAGCTTTCTTT.

The chain joins TRBV7-3 to TRBJ2-3; TRBD2 might be the D (6 bases). Per the germline V gene, CDR1 is SGHTA and CDR2 is FQGTGA. Trimming took 2 bases from V and 0 from J, leaving 9 bases between them. There are 15 residues in the CDR3. In DNA form, the CDR3 reads TGTGCCAGCAGCTTACAGGGACTCAGCACAGATACGCAGTATTTT. Protein: CASSLQGLSTDTQYF.

The rearrangement joins TRBV7-9 to TRBJ2-1; 9 bases fit TRBD2. The germline V gene encodes CDR1 SEHNR and CDR2 FQNEAQ (reference sequence). The trim removed 5 bases at V and 2 bases at J, leaving 4 bases unmatched. The CDR3 spans 15 residues. The chain's CDR3 is CASSLTSGPYNEQFF. The CDR3 nucleotides are TGTGCCAGCAGCCTAACTAGCGGGCCCTACAATGAGCAGTTCTTC. Together with reference TRBV7-9 and TRBJ2-1, the CDR3 gives the full variable domain: DTGVSQNPRHKITKRGQNVTFRCDPISEHNRLYWYRQTLGQGPEFLTYFQNEAQLEKSRLLSDRFSAERPKGSFSTLEIQRTEQGDSAMYLCASSLTSGPYNEQFFGPGTRLTVL.

The gene calls are TRBV5-6 and TRBJ2-3; perhaps TRBD2 as D (6 bases). Germline CDR1 is SGHDT and CDR2 is YYEEEE. This CDR3 contains 15 residues. V was clipped by 2 bases and J by 0 bases, with 10 bases between them. CDR3 sequence (DNA): TGTGCCAGCAGCTTTGCGGGGTTCAGCACAGATACGCAGTATTTT. It yields the protein CASSFAGFSTDTQYF.

The chain couples TRBV27 to TRBJ2-7; 7 bases are a match to TRBD2. V dropped 8 bases and J dropped 6; count of bases not matched to a gene: 16. The CDR3 extends over 15 amino acids. Germline loops: CDR1 MNHEY, CDR2 SMNVEV (reference sequence). This chain's CDR3 is CASHRDAAGKSEQYF. CDR3 sequence (DNA): TGTGCCAGCCATAGAGATGCAGCGGGAAAGTCCGAGCAGTACTTC.

The V gene is TRBV4-2, the J gene TRBJ1-3; 8 bases fit TRBD1. The germline gives CDR1 LGHNA, CDR2 YNFKEQ. This CDR3 region has 14 residues. V trimming: 4 bases; J trimming: 8 bases; junction bases outside the gene matches: 7. CDR3 sequence: CASSPGTGEDTIYF. The CDR3 coding sequence is TGTGCCAGCAGCCCGGGGACAGGCGAAGACACCATATATTTT.